This T cell receptor beta chain derives from a study of Graves' ophthalmopathy and Graves' hyperthyroidism. There are 14 residues in the CDR3. Germline CDR1 MNHEY, CDR2 SMNVEV (reference sequence). V was clipped by 8 bases and J by 2 bases, with 13 bases between them. Clinical symptoms and serum thyroxine were used for diagnosis; TRAb, thyroid ultrasound and orbital computed tomography were also relied on. From fresh peripheral blood, around 10 ml in volume, the PBMCs were obtained. RNA transcripts provided the template for amplifying TCR beta CDR3 regions. Investigators did first-round RT-PCR with HTBI primers, then second-round multiplex PCR. TCRdb fed the multiplex PCR reads into MiXCR, producing one record per CDR3 protein. The top ten hold 9.5% to 10% of the sample, which has approximately 500,000 distinct CDR3 sequences, about an eighth seen once. This clonotype was seen ten or more times.

What was sequenced was blood. This receptor was taken from a woman in her 30s with Graves' ophthalmopathy. The rearrangement uses TRBV27 and TRBJ1-5; no firm D call. In nucleotides, the CDR3 is TGTGCCAGCCGGTTTAGAGGTGGCAATCAGCCCCAGCATTTT. This sequence encodes CASRFRGGNQPQHF.